This paragraph reports one TCR beta chain. Per the germline V gene, CDR1 is SNHLY and CDR2 is FYNNEI. The CDR3 contains 13 residues. V was trimmed by 6 bases and J by 2 bases, leaving 10 bases between them. Survey-level immunoSEQ sequencing profiled the TCR beta repertoire. Profiling relied on immunoSEQ multiplex PCR, and the TCRdb table lists in-frame clones only, not all of them. The table has under 90,000 clones, over 85% seen once. Source material: PBMCs. This chain links TRBV2 with TRBJ1-2; a possible D gene is TRBD1 (6 bases). The receptor's source is a middle-aged man with rheumatoid arthritis. CDR3 bases: TGTGCCAGCAGCATGGGACAAAACTATGGCTACACCTTC. Amino acids: CASSMGQNYGYTF.